This TCR beta chain was retrieved from a study of technical replicates of blood from several donors. The CDR3 runs to 14 residues. CDR1 and CDR2 (germline): LNHDA, SQIVND (reference sequence). V was shortened by 0 bases and J by 1 base, with 7 bases between the two germline ends. The table came from immunoSEQ multiplex PCR; TCRdb's copy has only in-frame clones and leaves some out. The table has some 82,000 clones, approximately 94% seen once; the top ten hold around 0.42%. This TCR came from a human donor in good health. What was sequenced was T cells isolated from PBMCs. The V and J genes are TRBV19 and TRBJ2-7; no reliable D call. The CDR3 reads CASSIDSESYEQYF. Written as DNA, the CDR3 is TGTGCCAGTAGTATAGACAGCGAATCCTACGAGCAGTACTTC. Filled out from reference TRBV19 and TRBJ2-7, the complete variable domain reads DGGITQSPKYLFRKEGQNVTLSCEQNLNHDAMYWYRQDPGQGLRLIYYSQIVNDFQKGDIAEGYSVSREKKESFPLTVTSAQKNPTAFYLCASSIDSESYEQYFGPGTRLTVT.